The 15 T cell receptor beta chains reported below all come from one sample, sequenced in a study of blood T cell repertoires in COVID-19. TCRdb's copy holds only in-frame clones and misses some; the assay was immunoSEQ multiplex PCR. Found here are about 120,000 clones, more than 75% of them singletons; the top ten hold about 3.9%. The sample comprised peripheral blood. These TCRs come from a man aged 55-75 years with acute or convalescent COVID-19.

The J gene is TRBJ1-4, the V gene TRBV24-1; D gene uncertain. Germline CDR1 KGHDR, CDR2 SFDVKD. The CDR3 has 14 amino acids. V lost 9 bases, J lost 0 bases, and 10 bases lay in between. CDR3 nucleotide sequence: TGTGCCACCTCTGAGGGTTCAACTAATGAAAAACTGTTTTTT. It encodes CATSEGSTNEKLFF.

J is TRBJ1-2 and V is TRBV27; no clear D. The CDR3 covers 15 residues. CDR1 and CDR2 from the germline V gene are MNHEY and SMNVEV (reference sequence). Trimming took 3 bases from V and 5 from J, leaving 16 bases between them. CDR3 region: CASSFAPEVGYGYTF. The CDR3 DNA follows: TGTGCCAGCAGTTTCGCTCCGGAGGTCGGGTATGGCTACACCTTC.

V and J are TRBV5-1 and TRBJ2-7, with 7 nucleotides matching TRBD1. The germline gives CDR1 SGHRS, CDR2 YFSETQ. The CDR3 is 14 amino acids. The V segment lost 1 base and the J segment 7 bases; nucleotides outside the gene matches: 8. The CDR3: CASSLSGQVREQYF. CDR3 coding DNA: TGCGCCAGCAGCTTGAGTGGACAGGTTCGAGAGCAGTACTTC.

This chain links TRBV6-2 or TRBV6-3 with TRBJ2-3, with 9 bases matching TRBD2. From germline, CDR1 is MNHEY and CDR2 SVGEGT. This CDR3 has 15 amino acids. Germline trimming cut 5 bases from V and 3 bases from J; bases unmatched to any gene: 6. CDR3 in amino acids: CASSPREGATDTQYF. The CDR3 bases are TGTGCCAGCAGTCCGCGGGAGGGCGCGACAGATACGCAGTATTTT.

The chain uses TRBV13 and TRBJ2-3, with 8 bases that match TRBD1. The germline V gene encodes CDR1 PRHDT and CDR2 FYEKMQ (reference sequence). This CDR3 contains 14 residues. V shed 0 bases and J 4 bases; nucleotides not matched to a gene: 0. The CDR3 spells CASSLGTGADTQYF. In DNA form, the CDR3 reads TGTGCCAGCAGCTTAGGGACAGGGGCAGATACGCAGTATTTT.

The chain is built from TRBV5-5 and TRBJ1-5, with TRBD1 identical over 7 bases. J was trimmed by 6 bases and V by 0 bases; bases with no gene match: 3. The CDR3 spans 14 residues. Germline assignment: CDR1 SGHKS and CDR2 YYEKEE (reference sequence). The CDR3 DNA follows: TGTGCCAGCAGCTTGGGACAGGGAGGTCAGCCCCAGCATTTT. Translation gives CASSLGQGGQPQHF.

V usage is TRBV7-9 and J usage is TRBJ2-7; no clear D. Germline V CDR1 and CDR2: SEHNR, FQNEAQ (reference sequence). CDR3 length equals 13 residues. V lost 5 bases and J lost 7, with 15 bases in between. The CDR3 sequence: CASSQAGDREQYF. CDR3 coding DNA: TGTGCCAGCAGCCAAGCCGGAGACCGGGAGCAGTACTTC.

This chain links TRBV28 with TRBJ1-2; D not certain. This CDR3 has 11 residues. Trimming shortened V by 4 bases and J by 6 bases, and 6 bases separated the two germline ends. Germline loops: CDR1 MDHEN, CDR2 SYDVKM. The CDR3, as DNA: TGTGCCAGCAGTTCCAGTGATGGCTACACCTTC. It is translated as CASSSSDGYTF.

The CDR3 sequence is CASSGTSGGDDTQYF. CDR3 sequence (DNA): TGTGCCAGCAGCGGTACTAGCGGGGGTGACGATACGCAGTATTTT. J is TRBJ2-3 and V is TRBV9; 11 bases agree with TRBD2. Germline-derived CDR1 and CDR2 are SGDLS and YYNGEE. Trimming removed 3 bases from V and 6 bases from J; junction bases left unmatched: 6. The CDR3 totals 15 residues.

The chain couples TRBV28 to TRBJ1-2, with D possibly matching TRBD1 (6 bases). There are 15 residues in the CDR3. Per germline, CDR1 MDHEN and CDR2 SYDVKM. V shed 7 bases and J shed 8 bases, with 23 bases lying between them. For the CDR3, the DNA is TGTGCCAGCACCATACCCGGGGGGCCCGGTCGAGGCTACACCTTC. It is translated as CASTIPGGPGRGYTF.

The gene calls are TRBV25-1 and TRBJ2-3; 8 bases map to TRBD2. Germline values: CDR1 MGHDK, CDR2 SYGVNS. CDR3 length equals 15 residues. Losses at the gene ends were 3 bases for V and 3 bases for J; bases not matched to a gene: 5. The CDR3 DNA reads as TGTGCCAGCAGTGACAGCGGGAGAATAACAGATACGCAGTATTTT. Protein: CASSDSGRITDTQYF.

To note about this clone: Other nucleotide sequences in the sample specify the same CDR3. V gene TRBV28 combines with J gene TRBJ2-1; D is perhaps TRBD1 (5 bases). Trimming left V 2 bases short and J 4 bases short, with 6 bases between. The CDR3 totals 13 residues. Germline CDR1 reads MDHEN; CDR2 reads SYDVKM. CDR3 in amino acids: CASSLTGYNEQFF. In nucleotides, the CDR3 is TGTGCCAGCAGTTTAACAGGTTACAATGAGCAGTTCTTC. Together with reference TRBV28 and TRBJ2-1, the CDR3 gives the full variable domain: DVKVTQSSRYLVKRTGEKVFLECVQDMDHENMFWYRQDPGLGLRLIYFSYDVKMKEKGDIPEGYSVSREKKERFSLILESASTNQTSMYLCASSLTGYNEQFFGPGTRLTVL.

V gene TRBV28 combines with J gene TRBJ1-1; 9 nucleotides agree with TRBD1. CDR3 length: 17 amino acids. CDR1 and CDR2 from the germline V gene are MDHEN and SYDVKM. V shed 7 bases and J 6 bases; nucleotides not matched to a gene: 18. This CDR3 reads CASILIWPPGQGSEAFF. In nucleotides, the CDR3 is TGTGCCAGCATTCTAATCTGGCCGCCGGGACAGGGCTCTGAAGCTTTCTTT.

The chain is built from TRBV28 and TRBJ2-1; the D is unclear. Germline lookup yields CDR1 MDHEN and CDR2 SYDVKM. With 1 base removed from V and 0 bases from J, the gap between germline ends came to 10 bases. The CDR3 is 16 amino acids. The CDR3 DNA reads as TGTGCCAGCAGTTTATTTCCACCGAGCTCCTACAATGAGCAGTTCTTC. It yields the protein CASSLFPPSSYNEQFF.

CDR3 protein: CASSPFNTEAFF. The DNA of the CDR3 is TGTGCCAGCAGCCCTTTTAACACTGAAGCTTTCTTT. The V call is TRBV7-9, the J call TRBJ1-1; D is uncertain. There are 12 residues in the CDR3. V lost 5 bases and J lost 2, with 6 bases in between. In germline, CDR1 is SEHNR, CDR2 FQNEAQ (reference sequence).